Each of the 11 T cell receptor beta chains below was sequenced from the same sample in a study of CD8+CD57+ T cells in acquired aplastic anemia listed by TCRdb under 2018. This sample was sequenced with an Illumina HiSeq 2000. TCR beta VDJ combination and CDR3 sequence profiling used genomic DNA as the template. TCRdb took the public reads, trimmed them with fastp at Q25, ran MiXCR for clone calling and kept in-frame beta chains. Every CDR3 protein is listed once, alongside the most common genes and DNA of its rows. This sample is represented by nearly 60,000 distinct CDR3 sequences; around 57% of them were singletons. Of the sample, about 15% falls within the top ten clones. The patients picked for sequencing were ones in whom flow cytometry had shown an expansion of CD8+CD57+ cells. The sequencing input was sorted CD4+, CD8+, or CD8+CD57+ T cells (not recorded which) from PBMCs. These receptors were collected from a human donor with aplastic anemia.

CDR3 DNA sequence: TGCAGTGCTTTTCGTCAGGGGGCGGGCGAGCAGTACGTC. Amino acid sequence: CSAFRQGAGEQYV. This chain links TRBV20-1 with TRBJ2-7; 8 bases are shared with TRBD1. Germline-derived CDR1 and CDR2 are DFQATT and SNEGSKA (reference sequence). This CDR3 is built from 13 residues. V gave up 5 bases and J gave up 6 bases; unmatched junction bases: 9.

J is TRBJ1-2 and V is TRBV4-3; a weak D match, TRBD1 (6 bases). This CDR3 has 17 residues. V was shortened by 0 bases and J by 3 bases, with 17 bases between the two germline ends. Germline V gives CDR1 LGHNA, CDR2 YSLEER. CDR3 nucleotide sequence: TGCGCCAGCAGCCAAGATAGGGCGGGTGGGGGCTACTATGGCTACACCTTC. Translated: CASSQDRAGGGYYGYTF.

This chain joins TRBV7-8 and TRBJ1-5; D is uncertain. The V gene's germline CDR1 is SGHVS and CDR2 FQNEAQ. This CDR3 spans 12 amino acids. Trimming left V 2 bases short and J 6 bases short, with 5 bases between. The CDR3: CASSLNSQPQHF. The CDR3 region has the DNA TGTGCCAGCAGCTTAAATTCTCAGCCCCAGCATTTT. Filled out from reference TRBV7-8 and TRBJ1-5, the complete variable domain reads GAGVSQSPRYKVAKRGQDVALRCDPISGHVSLFWYQQALGQGPEFLTYFQNEAQLDKSGLPSDRFFAERPEGSVSTLKIQRTQQEDSAVYLCASSLNSQPQHFGDGTRLSIL.

This clonotype was observed a few times. One end of the junction fails to match germline, which may point to a read error. The chain recombines TRBV15 with TRBJ2-5; 9 bases are shared with TRBD2. CDR3 size: 12 residues. Germline V gene data show CDR1 as LNHNV and CDR2 as YYDKDF (reference sequence). The CDR3 coding sequence is TGTGCCACCAGCAGTGATACCGGGACTAGCAACTTC. It translates to CATSSDTGTSNF.

The gene calls are TRBV29-1 and TRBJ1-2; D ambiguous. The CDR3 covers 13 residues. V lost 3 bases and J lost 8, with 16 bases in between. Per the germline V gene, CDR1 is SQVTM and CDR2 is ANQGSEA. CDR3 DNA: TGCAGCGTTGACCAAAGAGTCGGGGTCGGCTACACCTTC. Protein product: CSVDQRVGVGYTF.

The V gene is TRBV19, the J gene TRBJ1-4; 10 nucleotides agree with TRBD1. From germline, CDR1 is LNHDA and CDR2 SQIVND (reference sequence). The CDR3 loop spans 15 amino acids. V trimming: 8 bases; J trimming: 0 bases; junction bases outside the gene matches: 3. The CDR3 spells CASGQGVTTNEKLFF. CDR3 nucleotide sequence: TGTGCCAGTGGACAGGGGGTTACAACTAATGAAAAACTGTTTTTT. Supplemented by reference TRBV19 and TRBJ1-4, the full variable domain reads DGGITQSPKYLFRKEGQNVTLSCEQNLNHDAMYWYRQDPGQGLRLIYYSQIVNDFQKGDIAEGYSVSREKKESFPLTVTSAQKNPTAFYLCASGQGVTTNEKLFFGSGTQLSVL.

The rearrangement links TRBV24-1 to TRBJ2-1, with 9 bases aligning to TRBD1. The V gene's germline CDR1 is KGHDR and CDR2 SFDVKD. The CDR3 is 11 amino acids. The ends lost 12 bases at V and 6 bases at J; junction bases unmatched: 2. CDR3 coding DNA: TGTGCCTCGGGACAGGGCAATGAGCAGTTCTTC. Amino acids: CASGQGNEQFF.

The chain joins TRBV29-1 to TRBJ2-1; 7 positions match TRBD1. This CDR3 has 12 amino acids. The junction had 0 bases not matched to a gene; V was cut back by 4 bases and J by 3 bases. The germline V gene encodes CDR1 SQVTM and CDR2 ANQGSEA. The CDR3 bases are TGCAGCGTTGGACAGGGCTACAATGAGCAGTTCTTC. Translating it yields CSVGQGYNEQFF.

The chain has TRBV19 and TRBJ2-5; TRBD1 aligns across 7 bases. CDR1 LNHDA and CDR2 SQIVND come from the germline V gene (reference sequence). V lost 1 base to trimming and J lost 5 bases; unmatched junction nucleotides: 4. This CDR3 is 14 amino acids long. The DNA for the CDR3 is TGTGCCAGTAGTATAGGACAGGGCGGGGAGACCCAGTACTTC. It yields the protein CASSIGQGGETQYF.

V and J are TRBV10-3 and TRBJ2-5; perhaps TRBD1 as D (6 bases). Germline CDR1 ENHRY, CDR2 SYGVKD. V lost 4 bases and J 5 bases, leaving 11 bases between the germline ends. The CDR3 runs 13 residues. The CDR3 coding sequence is TGTGCCATCAGTGGGTTCCAGGGGGAGACCCAGTACTTC. It is translated as CAISGFQGETQYF.

DNA for the CDR3: TGTGCCATCAGTGATCAGTTCCTGGGACAGGGAACGGAAAAACTGTTTTTT. Protein: CAISDQFLGQGTEKLFF. This rearrangement joins TRBV10-3 to TRBJ1-4; the match to TRBD1 covers 9 bases. From germline, CDR1 is ENHRY and CDR2 SYGVKD. CDR3 length: 17 residues. With 3 bases clipped from V and 8 bases from J, the junction kept 13 bases outside the gene matches.